This T cell receptor beta chain was captured by sequencing in a study of T cell responses to AZD1222 COVID-19 vaccine. The V gene lost 4 bases and the J gene lost 0 bases, with 15 bases spanning the gap. Per germline, CDR1 LNHDA and CDR2 SQIVND (reference sequence). This CDR3 comprises 16 residues. Assay used: immunoSEQ multiplex PCR; TCRdb lists only in-frame clones, some missing. The data show about 110,000 clones, 88% seen once. This sequence joins TRBV19 and TRBJ1-2; no clear D. The sequencing used peripheral blood, collected on day 0 of AZD1222 vaccination. This receptor was identified in an adult in good health. CDR3 loop: CASSKLGGGPNYGYTF. CDR3 nucleotides: TGTGCCAGTAGTAAGTTGGGCGGCGGACCTAACTATGGCTACACCTTC.